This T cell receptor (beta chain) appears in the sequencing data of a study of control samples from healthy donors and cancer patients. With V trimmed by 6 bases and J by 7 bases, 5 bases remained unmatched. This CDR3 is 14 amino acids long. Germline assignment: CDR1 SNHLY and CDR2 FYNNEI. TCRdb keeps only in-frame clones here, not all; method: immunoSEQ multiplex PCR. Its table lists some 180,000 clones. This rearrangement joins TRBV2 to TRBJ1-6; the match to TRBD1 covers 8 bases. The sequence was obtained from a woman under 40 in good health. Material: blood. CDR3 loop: CASSPDRVNSPLHF. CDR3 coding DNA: TGTGCCAGCAGCCCGGACAGGGTAAATTCACCCCTCCACTTT.